This TCR beta chain originates from a study of T cell repertoires in cytomegalovirus infection. Ten or more counts support this clonotype. MiXCR, applied by TCRdb to the reads, yields one record per CDR3 protein. Counted here are about 180,000 distinct CDR3 sequences, around 14% occurring once; the ten biggest clones make up 27%. CDR3 length: 14 residues. Germline lookup yields CDR1 LNHNV and CDR2 YYDKDF (reference sequence). Deletions cut 4 bases from V and 4 bases from J, with 10 bases between. The clonotype originates from a human donor in good health (CMV status not recorded). Some clones in this sample may be carry-over from other donors' samples. Material: PBMCs. The rearrangement joins TRBV15 to TRBJ2-2, with D perhaps given as TRBD1 or TRBD2 (6 bases each). The chain's CDR3 is CATSNREVTGELFF. Written as DNA, the CDR3 is TGTGCCACCAGCAACAGGGAGGTCACCGGGGAGCTGTTTTTT.